This is a list of T cell receptor beta chains from one sample in a study of CD8 T cells in ankylosing spondylitis. TCRdb passed the 5' RACE reads through MiXCR, listing each CDR3 protein once. The sample has approximately 220,000 distinct CDR3 sequences, approximately 16% seen once; the top ten hold approximately 46%. The sequenced sample was blood, either unsorted or a sorted T cell fraction (not recorded which). Receptors originate from a male donor with ankylosing spondylitis. CDR3s include the opening cysteine and the closing phenylalanine or tryptophan. Fields, in order: clone size, D gene, J gene, V gene, CDR3 protein, CDR3 DNA. The D gene is left open where the match is weak. The size field is filled for only some rows; it gives once, few, many or a size class.

>few|TRBD2|TRBJ2-1|TRBV7-3
CASSLGGAGTDNEQFF
TGTGCCAGCAGCTTAGGCGGAGCGGGAACAGACAATGAGCAGTTCTTC
>few|-|TRBJ2-3|TRBV18
CASSHVKTDTQYF
TGTGCCAGCTCGCATGTTAAAACAGATACGCAGTATTTT
>few|-|TRBJ2-7|TRBV21-1
CASSKAARTVGDEQYF
TGTGCCAGCAGCAAAGCGGCAAGGACAGTAGGGGACGAGCAGTACTTC
>-|TRBD1|TRBJ2-3|TRBV27
CASATGGTDTQYF
TGTGCCAGCGCAACAGGGGGCACAGATACGCAGTATTTT
>many|-|TRBJ2-1|TRBV4-1
CASSQPNYNEQFF
TGCGCCAGCAGCCAGCCCAATTACAATGAGCAGTTCTTC
>few|-|TRBJ2-3|TRBV9
CASSVGLEGTDTQYF
TGTGCCAGCAGCGTAGGCCTAGAGGGCACAGATACGCAGTATTTT
>-|TRBD2|TRBJ2-1|TRBV7-6
CASSFTSGRAPHNEQFF
TGTGCCAGCAGCTTCACTAGCGGGAGGGCCCCCCACAATGAGCAGTTCTTC
>few|TRBD1|TRBJ2-1|TRBV5-1
CASSLRTGAFYNEQFF
TGCGCCAGCAGCTTGAGGACAGGAGCGTTTTACAATGAGCAGTTCTTC
>-|TRBD1|TRBJ2-7|TRBV29-1
CSVEVGDRVHEQYF
TGCAGCGTTGAAGTGGGGGACAGGGTCCACGAGCAGTACTTC
>few|-|TRBJ2-3|TRBV5-5
CASTVRDTDTQYF
TGTGCCAGCACCGTCCGAGATACAGATACGCAGTATTTT
>-|-|TRBJ2-7|TRBV20-1
CSASRLRQGSYEQYF
TGCAGTGCTAGCCGTCTCAGGCAGGGGTCCTACGAGCAGTACTTC
>many|-|TRBJ2-1|TRBV12-3/TRBV12-4
CASWGGNEQFF
TGTGCCAGTTGGGGCGGCAATGAGCAGTTCTTC
>many|-|TRBJ1-2|TRBV12-3/TRBV12-4
CASSFRGELGGYTF
TGTGCCAGCAGTTTCCGGGGGGAGTTGGGGGGCTACACCTTC
>-|TRBD2|TRBJ2-7|TRBV12-3/TRBV12-4
CASSFGREASYEQYF
TGTGCCAGCAGTTTCGGGCGGGAGGCTTCCTACGAGCAGTACTTC
>-|TRBD2|TRBJ2-1|TRBV12-3/TRBV12-4
CASSLRLAGNEQFF
TGTGCCAGCAGTTTAAGGCTAGCGGGAAATGAGCAGTTCTTC
>-|-|TRBJ2-5|TRBV28
CASSMWAEGQETQYF
TGTGCCAGCAGTATGTGGGCAGAAGGGCAAGAGACCCAGTACTTC
>few|-|TRBJ1-1|TRBV4-3
CASSPTAGALNTEAFF
TGCGCCAGCAGCCCTACGGCGGGGGCCTTGAACACTGAAGCTTTCTTT
>-|-|TRBJ1-1|TRBV12-3/TRBV12-4
CASSQATSGPRLAEAFF
TGTGCCAGCAGTCAGGCTACAAGTGGGCCCCGTCTTGCTGAAGCTTTCTTT
>few|-|TRBJ2-7|TRBV27
CASSWSEGLSSYEQYF
TGTGCCAGCAGCTGGAGCGAGGGGTTGAGCTCCTACGAGCAGTACTTC
>once|-|TRBJ2-7|TRBV23-1
CASSQSGRYEQYF
TGCGCCAGCAGTCAATCTGGAAGGTACGAGCAGTACTTC
>-|TRBD2|TRBJ2-3|TRBV28
CASSSGTSGSIDTQYF
TGTGCCAGCAGTAGTGGGACTAGCGGGAGCATAGATACGCAGTATTTT
>-|TRBD2|TRBJ2-5|TRBV4-3
CASSQGASGSPRETQYF
TGCGCCAGCAGCCAAGGGGCGAGCGGGAGTCCCCGGGAGACCCAGTACTTC
>-|-|TRBJ2-5|TRBV7-9
CASSLRAEETQYF
TGTGCCAGCAGCTTGCGTGCGGAAGAGACCCAGTACTTC
>-|TRBD1|TRBJ2-1|TRBV3-1
CASSPSDRKDEQFF
TGTGCCAGCAGCCCCTCGGACAGGAAGGATGAGCAGTTCTTC
>-|-|TRBJ2-7|TRBV27
CASSLLYKSYEQYF
TGTGCCAGCAGTTTATTATACAAGTCCTACGAGCAGTACTTC
>-|TRBD1|TRBJ1-4|TRBV7-3
CASTRSGTGPEKLFF
TGTGCCAGCACTAGATCCGGGACAGGGCCTGAAAAACTGTTTTTT
>-|TRBD1|TRBJ2-6|TRBV4-1
CASSQPLGQGASGANVLTF
TGCGCCAGCAGCCAACCCCTTGGACAGGGGGCGTCTGGGGCCAACGTCCTGACTTTC
>-|TRBD2|TRBJ2-2|TRBV7-2
CAIPTRTSGEITGELFF
TGTGCCATCCCCACCAGAACTAGCGGGGAAATCACCGGGGAGCTGTTTTTT
>many|-|TRBJ2-7|TRBV12-3/TRBV12-4
CASSSDASLVEQYF
TGTGCCAGCAGTTCCGACGCATCCCTTGTCGAGCAGTACTTC
>-|-|TRBJ2-6|TRBV11-2
CASSLDPVGPAGANVLTF
TGTGCCAGCAGCTTAGATCCGGTGGGGCCCGCTGGGGCCAACGTCCTGACTTTC
>once|-|TRBJ2-1|TRBV5-6
CASSSGVGSEQFF
TGTGCCAGCAGCTCGGGGGTAGGGAGTGAGCAGTTCTTC
>-|-|TRBJ2-7|TRBV5-5
CASSLERISYEQYF
TGTGCCAGCAGCTTGGAGCGGATCTCCTACGAGCAGTACTTC
>few|TRBD1|TRBJ1-1|TRBV20-1
CSARDGGQGGTEAFF
TGCAGTGCTAGAGATGGGGGACAGGGGGGAACTGAAGCTTTCTTT
>-|TRBD2|TRBJ2-2|TRBV9
CASSREGRTTGELFF
TGTGCCAGCAGCCGGGAGGGTCGGACTACCGGGGAGCTGTTTTTT
>-|-|TRBJ1-1|TRBV27
CASSTTPDEREAFF
TGTGCCAGCAGTACCACCCCCGATGAACGGGAAGCTTTCTTT
>many|-|TRBJ1-1|TRBV20-1
CSAGDVMNTEAFF
TGCAGTGCTGGAGACGTCATGAACACTGAAGCTTTCTTT
>-|TRBD1|TRBJ1-6|TRBV28
CASTPTGAYNSPLHF
TGTGCCAGCACCCCGACAGGGGCCTATAATTCACCCCTCCACTTT
>-|TRBD1|TRBJ2-3|TRBV28
CASSPSTGTGLADTQYF
TGTGCCAGCAGTCCCTCAACCGGGACAGGGTTGGCAGATACGCAGTATTTT
>-|-|TRBJ1-2|TRBV7-8
CASSPPDGDANYGYTF
TGTGCCAGCAGCCCACCCGACGGGGACGCTAACTATGGCTACACCTTC
>-|TRBD2|TRBJ2-3|TRBV25-1
CASRLAGFTDTQYF
TGTGCCAGCAGGCTAGCGGGGTTCACAGATACGCAGTATTTT
>-|TRBD2|TRBJ2-1|TRBV30
CAWSGLAGGEPYNEQFF
TGTGCCTGGAGTGGACTAGCGGGAGGGGAACCCTACAATGAGCAGTTCTTC
>-|-|TRBJ1-1|TRBV4-1
CASSHPRQDPSGGTEAFF
TGCGCCAGCAGCCATCCCCGACAGGACCCCAGTGGGGGCACTGAAGCTTTCTTT
>-|TRBD1|TRBJ1-6|TRBV7-6
CASSRDRGGNSPLHF
TGTGCCAGCAGCCGAGACAGGGGAGGTAATTCACCCCTCCACTTT
>few|TRBD1|TRBJ1-4|TRBV4-3
CASSQIQGAEEKLFF
TGCGCCAGCAGCCAAATACAGGGGGCTGAAGAAAAACTGTTTTTT
>-|TRBD1|TRBJ1-1|TRBV10-1
CASSPDRGSTEAFF
TGCGCCAGCAGTCCCGACAGGGGAAGTACTGAAGCTTTCTTT
>few|-|TRBJ2-2|TRBV27
CASSLLGAGELFF
TGTGCCAGCAGTTTATTAGGGGCCGGGGAGCTGTTTTTT
>few|-|TRBJ2-1|TRBV29-1
CSVRPGRDNEQFF
TGCAGCGTTAGACCCGGACGCGACAATGAGCAGTTCTTC